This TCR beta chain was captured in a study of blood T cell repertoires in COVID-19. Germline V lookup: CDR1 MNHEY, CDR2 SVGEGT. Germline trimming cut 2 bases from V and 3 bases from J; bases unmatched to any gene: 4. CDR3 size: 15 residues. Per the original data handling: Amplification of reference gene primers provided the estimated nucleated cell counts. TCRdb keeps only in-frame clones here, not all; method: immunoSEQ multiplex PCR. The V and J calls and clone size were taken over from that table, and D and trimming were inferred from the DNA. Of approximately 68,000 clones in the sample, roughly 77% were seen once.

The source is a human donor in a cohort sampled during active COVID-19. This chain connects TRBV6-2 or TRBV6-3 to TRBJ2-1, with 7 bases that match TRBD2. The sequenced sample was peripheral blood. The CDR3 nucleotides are TGTGCCAGCAGTTACAAGGGAGGGCTCTACAATGAGCAGTTCTTC. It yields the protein CASSYKGGLYNEQFF.